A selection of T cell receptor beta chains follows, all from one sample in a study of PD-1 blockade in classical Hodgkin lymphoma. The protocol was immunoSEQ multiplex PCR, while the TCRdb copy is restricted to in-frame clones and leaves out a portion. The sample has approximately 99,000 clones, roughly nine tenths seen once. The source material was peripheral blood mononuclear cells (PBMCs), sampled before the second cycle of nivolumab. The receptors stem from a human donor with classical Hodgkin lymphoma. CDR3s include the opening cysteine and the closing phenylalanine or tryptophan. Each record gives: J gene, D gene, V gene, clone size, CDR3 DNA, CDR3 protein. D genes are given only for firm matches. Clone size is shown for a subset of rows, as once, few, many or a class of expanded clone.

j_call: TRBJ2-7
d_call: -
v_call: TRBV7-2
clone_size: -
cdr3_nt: TGTGCCAGCAGCTCCGGAGGCGAGCAGTACTTC
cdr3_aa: CASSSGGEQYF

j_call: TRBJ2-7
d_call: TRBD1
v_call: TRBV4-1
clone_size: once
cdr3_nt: TGCGCCAGCAGCCAACCGGGACAGAAATCCTACGAGCAGTACTTC
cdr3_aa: CASSQPGQKSYEQYF

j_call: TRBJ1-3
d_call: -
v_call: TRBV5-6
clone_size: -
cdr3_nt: TGTGCCAGCAGCTTCTACAGGTACAGCTCTGGAAACACCATATATTTT
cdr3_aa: CASSFYRYSSGNTIYF

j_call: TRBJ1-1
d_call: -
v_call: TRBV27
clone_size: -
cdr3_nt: TGTGCCAGCAGTTCCCTTGGGACCTACACTGAAGCTTTCTTT
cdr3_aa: CASSSLGTYTEAFF

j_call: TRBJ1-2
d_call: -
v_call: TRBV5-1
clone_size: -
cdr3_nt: TGCGCCAGCAGCTTGGCAGGTGTAGATGGCTACACCTTC
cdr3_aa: CASSLAGVDGYTF

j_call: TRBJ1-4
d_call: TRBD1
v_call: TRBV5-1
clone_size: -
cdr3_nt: TGCGCCAGCAGCCAGGGGGCTGCTAATGCTAATGAAAAACTGTTTTTT
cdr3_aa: CASSQGAANANEKLFF

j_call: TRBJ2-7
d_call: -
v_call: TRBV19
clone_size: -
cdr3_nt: TGTGCCAGTAGTACGCGGACGGGGAGCTCCTACGAGCAGTACTTC
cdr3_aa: CASSTRTGSSYEQYF

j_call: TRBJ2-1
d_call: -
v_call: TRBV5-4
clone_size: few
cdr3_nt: TGTGCCAGCAGCTTGGCTATAGGCAATGAGCAGTTCTTC
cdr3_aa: CASSLAIGNEQFF

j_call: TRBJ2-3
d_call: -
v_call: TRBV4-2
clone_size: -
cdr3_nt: TGTGCCAGCAGCCAAGAAGTAGGGTTCACAGATACGCAGTATTTT
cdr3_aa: CASSQEVGFTDTQYF

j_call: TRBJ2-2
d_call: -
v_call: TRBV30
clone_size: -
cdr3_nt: TGTGCCTGGAGAGGGAGGCCGAGCACCGGGGAGCTGTTTTTT
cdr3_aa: CAWRGRPSTGELFF

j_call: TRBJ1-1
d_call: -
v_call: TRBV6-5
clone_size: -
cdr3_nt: TGTGCCAGCAGTTACCGACAGATGAACACTGAAGCTTTCTTT
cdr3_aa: CASSYRQMNTEAFF

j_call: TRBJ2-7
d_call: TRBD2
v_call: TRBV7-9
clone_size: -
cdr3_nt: TGTGCCAGCAGCTTAGCTGACGGGAGGCCCTCCTACGAGCAGTACTTC
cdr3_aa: CASSLADGRPSYEQYF

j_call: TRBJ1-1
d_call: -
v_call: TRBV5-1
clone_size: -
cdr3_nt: TGCGCCAGCAGCCGCGGACAGTCGAACACTGAAGCTTTCTTT
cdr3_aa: CASSRGQSNTEAFF

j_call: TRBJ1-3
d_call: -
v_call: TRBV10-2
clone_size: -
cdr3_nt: TGCGCCAGCAGTCCACCCTACAGGTTTGGTGGAAACACCATATATTTT
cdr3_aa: CASSPPYRFGGNTIYF

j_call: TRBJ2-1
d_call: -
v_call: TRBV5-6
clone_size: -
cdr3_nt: TGTGCCAGCAGCGAAACTAGCCGTTGGTACAATGAGCAGTTCTTC
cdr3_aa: CASSETSRWYNEQFF

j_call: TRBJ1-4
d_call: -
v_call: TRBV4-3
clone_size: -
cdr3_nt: TGCGCCAGCAGCCAAGATTTGGACAGCCTTAATGAAAAACTGTTTTTT
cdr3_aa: CASSQDLDSLNEKLFF

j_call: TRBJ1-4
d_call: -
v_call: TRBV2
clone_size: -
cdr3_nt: TGTGCCAGCGAGATTGGCGCAACTAATGAAAAACTGTTTTTT
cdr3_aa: CASEIGATNEKLFF

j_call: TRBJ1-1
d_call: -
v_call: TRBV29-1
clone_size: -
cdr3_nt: TGCAGCGTTGAAATACAGGACCCTGAAGCTTTCTTT
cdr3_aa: CSVEIQDPEAFF

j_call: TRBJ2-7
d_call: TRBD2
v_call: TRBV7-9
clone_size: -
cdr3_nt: TGTGCCAGCAGCCCGACTAGCGGATACTACGAAGGGTACTTC
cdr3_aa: CASSPTSGYYEGYF

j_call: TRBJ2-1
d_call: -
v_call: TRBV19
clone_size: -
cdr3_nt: TGTGCCAGTACCTTTGGGCTAGGCCATAACAATGAGCAGTTCTTC
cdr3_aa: CASTFGLGHNNEQFF

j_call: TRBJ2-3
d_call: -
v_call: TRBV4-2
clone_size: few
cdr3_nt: TGTGCCAGCAGCAGCAACCGCGGGACTGACACAGATACGCAGTATTTT
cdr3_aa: CASSSNRGTDTDTQYF

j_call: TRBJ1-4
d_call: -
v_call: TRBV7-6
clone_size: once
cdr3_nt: TGTGCCAGCAGCTTAAACGTAGGACGTAACGAAAAACTGTTTTTT
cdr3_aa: CASSLNVGRNEKLFF

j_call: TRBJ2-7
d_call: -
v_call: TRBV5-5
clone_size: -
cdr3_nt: TGTGCCAGCAGCTTCGGGGTATCCTACGAGCAGTACTTC
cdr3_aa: CASSFGVSYEQYF

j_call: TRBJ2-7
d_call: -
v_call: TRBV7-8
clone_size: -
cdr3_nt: TGTGCCAGCAGCTTAGATGGCAGGGCCTTAGGCGAGCAGTACTTC
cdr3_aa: CASSLDGRALGEQYF

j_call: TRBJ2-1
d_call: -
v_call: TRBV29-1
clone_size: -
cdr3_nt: TGCAGCGTTGGGTCCCTCGAAGACAATGAGCAGTTCTTC
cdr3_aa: CSVGSLEDNEQFF

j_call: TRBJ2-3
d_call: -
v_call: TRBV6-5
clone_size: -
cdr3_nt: TGTGCCAGCAGTTCCGGGACTGGCACAGATACGCAGTATTTT
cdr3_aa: CASSSGTGTDTQYF

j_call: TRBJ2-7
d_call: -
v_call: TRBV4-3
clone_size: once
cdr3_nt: TGCGCCAGCAGCCAAGTTCTGGCGCGGTCCTACGAGCAGTACTTC
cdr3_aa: CASSQVLARSYEQYF

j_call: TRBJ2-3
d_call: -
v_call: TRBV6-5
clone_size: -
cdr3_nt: TGTGCCAGCAGTCGTGCCAGGGGAGATACGCAGTATTTT
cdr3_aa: CASSRARGDTQYF

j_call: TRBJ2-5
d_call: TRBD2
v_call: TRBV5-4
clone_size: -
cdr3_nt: TGTGCCAGCAGCCCTACTGGGGGGAGGGAAGAGACCCAGTACTTC
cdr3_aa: CASSPTGGREETQYF

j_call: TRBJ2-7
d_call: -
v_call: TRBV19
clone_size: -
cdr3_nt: TGTGCCAGTAGTATTATTGGTCCCCATTACGAGCAGTACTTC
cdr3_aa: CASSIIGPHYEQYF

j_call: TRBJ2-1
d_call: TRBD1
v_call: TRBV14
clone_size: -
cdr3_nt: TGTGCCAGCAGCCGACGAAGTACAGGGGCAGAGTTCTACAATGAGCAGTTCTTC
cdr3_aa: CASSRRSTGAEFYNEQFF

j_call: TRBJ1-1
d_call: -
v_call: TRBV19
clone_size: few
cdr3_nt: TGTGCCAGTAGTACGGATTGGGCGAACACTGAAGCTTTCTTT
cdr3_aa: CASSTDWANTEAFF

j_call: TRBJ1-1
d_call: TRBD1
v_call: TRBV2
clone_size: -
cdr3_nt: TGTGCCAGCATTGAGGGACAGGGGAACACTGAAGCTTTCTTT
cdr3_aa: CASIEGQGNTEAFF

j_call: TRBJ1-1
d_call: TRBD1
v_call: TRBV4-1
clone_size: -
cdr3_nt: TGCGCCAGCAGCCAACAACAGGGGGATAGCACTGAAGCTTTCTTT
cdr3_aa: CASSQQQGDSTEAFF

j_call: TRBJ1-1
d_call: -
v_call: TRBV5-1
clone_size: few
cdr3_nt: TGCGCCAGCAGCTTGGGGCCCCCGGGAGAGGCTTTCTTT
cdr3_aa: CASSLGPPGEAFF

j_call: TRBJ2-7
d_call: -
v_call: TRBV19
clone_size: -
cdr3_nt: TGTGCCAGTAGTGTTGACAGAACCTACGAGCAGTACTTC
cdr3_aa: CASSVDRTYEQYF

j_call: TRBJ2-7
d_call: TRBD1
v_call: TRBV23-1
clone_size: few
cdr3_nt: TGCGCCAGCAGACGCTCCGGGACAGGGTCCGACCACGAGCAGTACTTC
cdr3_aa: CASRRSGTGSDHEQYF

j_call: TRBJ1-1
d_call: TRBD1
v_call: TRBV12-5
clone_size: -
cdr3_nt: TGTGCTAGTGGCCGGACAGGGAACACTGAAGCTTTCTTT
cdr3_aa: CASGRTGNTEAFF

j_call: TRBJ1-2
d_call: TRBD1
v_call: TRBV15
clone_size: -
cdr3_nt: TGTGCCACCAGCGTCCGACAGGGGGTGAATGGCTACACCTTC
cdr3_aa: CATSVRQGVNGYTF

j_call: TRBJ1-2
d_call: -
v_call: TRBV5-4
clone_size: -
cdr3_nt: TGTGCCAGCAGCTTGCAGAGCTATAACTATGGCTACACCTTC
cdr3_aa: CASSLQSYNYGYTF

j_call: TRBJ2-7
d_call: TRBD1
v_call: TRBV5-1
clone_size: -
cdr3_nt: TGCGCCAGCAGCCCCTGGACAGGGGAATCCTACGAGCAGTACTTC
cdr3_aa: CASSPWTGESYEQYF

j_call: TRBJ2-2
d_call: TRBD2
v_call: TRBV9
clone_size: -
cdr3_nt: TGTGCCAGCAGCGTAGAGGCGAGCGGGAGGAGTACCGGGGAGCTGTTTTTT
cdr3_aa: CASSVEASGRSTGELFF

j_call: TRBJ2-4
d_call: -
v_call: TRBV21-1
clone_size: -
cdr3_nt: TGTGCCAGCAGCAAAGGTAAACTAGCAAAAGCCAAAAACATTCAGTACTTC
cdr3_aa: CASSKGKLAKAKNIQYF

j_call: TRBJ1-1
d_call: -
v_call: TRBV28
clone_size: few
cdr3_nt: TGTGCCAGCAGTCTTCACACCGGGGGGAACACTGAAGCTTTCTTT
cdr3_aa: CASSLHTGGNTEAFF

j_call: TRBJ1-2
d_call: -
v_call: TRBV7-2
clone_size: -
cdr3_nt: TGTGCCAGCAGCCCAAGGGTCGGGGGGCTAAGCGGCGGCTACACCTTC
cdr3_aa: CASSPRVGGLSGGYTF

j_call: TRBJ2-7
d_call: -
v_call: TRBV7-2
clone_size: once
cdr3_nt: TGTGCCAGCAGCCTCCGGGACGGCTATTCTCCTTCCTACGAGCAGTACTTC
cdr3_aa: CASSLRDGYSPSYEQYF

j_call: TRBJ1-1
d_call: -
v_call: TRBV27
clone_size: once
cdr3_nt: TGTGCCAGCAGCTCCGCAGGGGTTATGAACACTGAAGCTTTCTTT
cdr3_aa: CASSSAGVMNTEAFF

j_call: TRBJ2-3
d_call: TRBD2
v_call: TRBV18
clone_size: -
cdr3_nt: TGTGCCAGCTCACCACGCGGCGGGAGGGCCGGAACAGATACGCAGTATTTT
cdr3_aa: CASSPRGGRAGTDTQYF

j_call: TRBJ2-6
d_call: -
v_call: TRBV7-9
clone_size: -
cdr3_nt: TGTGCCAGCAGCTTAGGCCGCAAGTCTGGGGCCAACGTCCTGACTTTC
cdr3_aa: CASSLGRKSGANVLTF

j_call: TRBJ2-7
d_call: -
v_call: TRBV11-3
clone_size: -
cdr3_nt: TGTGCCAGCAGCATCCTGGGAGACTACGAGCAGTACTTC
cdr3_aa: CASSILGDYEQYF

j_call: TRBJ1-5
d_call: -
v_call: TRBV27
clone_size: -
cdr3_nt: TGTGCCAGCAGTTTAACAGGTATTAATCAGCCCCAGCATTTT
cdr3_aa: CASSLTGINQPQHF

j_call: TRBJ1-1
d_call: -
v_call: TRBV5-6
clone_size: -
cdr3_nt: TGTGCCAGCAGCTTGGCACAGGGCAGGAACACTGAAGCTTTCTTT
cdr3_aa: CASSLAQGRNTEAFF

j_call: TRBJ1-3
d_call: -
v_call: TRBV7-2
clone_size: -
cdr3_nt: TGTGCCAGCAGCTTAGTCGCGCCACCTGGAAACACCATATATTTT
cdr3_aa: CASSLVAPPGNTIYF

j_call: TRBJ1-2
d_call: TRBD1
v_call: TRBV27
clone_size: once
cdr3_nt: TGTGCCAGCAGTTTCGGCGTGACCGGGACAGGGGAGGGCTACACCTTC
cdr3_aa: CASSFGVTGTGEGYTF

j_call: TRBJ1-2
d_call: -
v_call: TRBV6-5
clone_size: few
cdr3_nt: TGTGCCACCTTCCAGTATGGTGGCTACACCTTC
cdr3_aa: CATFQYGGYTF

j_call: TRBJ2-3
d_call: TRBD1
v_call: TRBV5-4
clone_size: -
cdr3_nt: TGTGCCAGCAGCCAAGGACAGGGAGGATTGGCAGATACGCAGTATTTT
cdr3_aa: CASSQGQGGLADTQYF

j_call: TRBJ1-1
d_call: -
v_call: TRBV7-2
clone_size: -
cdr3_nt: TGTGCCAGCAGCTGGACAGCAATGAACACTGAAGCTTTCTTT
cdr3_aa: CASSWTAMNTEAFF